This TCR beta chain was found in a study of cytomegalovirus exposure and HLA in healthy donors. The PCR used 60 Vbeta and 13 Jbeta primers. Study processing details: The count from a later analysis was 79 million or so unique TCR beta chains, some 10 million of them shared. Clones were read by immunoSEQ multiplex PCR, and TCRdb kept only the in-frame ones, dropping some. The V and J calls and clone size were taken over from that table, and D and trimming were inferred from the DNA. The sample includes some 200,000 clones, 75% to 80% seen only once; the top ten take 1.5% to 2%. A remark on this clone: Its cognate antigen is unknown.

Germline CDR1 and CDR2: MNHEY and SVGAGI. There are 16 residues in the CDR3. Trimming removed 2 bases from V and 0 bases from J, with 8 bases in between. Whole-study results and caveats: Several of the most significant clusters appeared, in a later analysis, to be linked to common viral pathogens.

The receptor was derived from a man between 18 and 29 years old in good health and CMV-seronegative. Sequenced material: PBMCs. The V and J genes are TRBV6-5 and TRBJ2-6; D call uncertain. The CDR3 coding sequence is TGTGCCAGCAGTTACAGGCGGATCTCTGGGGCCAACGTCCTGACTTTC. Translation: CASSYRRISGANVLTF.